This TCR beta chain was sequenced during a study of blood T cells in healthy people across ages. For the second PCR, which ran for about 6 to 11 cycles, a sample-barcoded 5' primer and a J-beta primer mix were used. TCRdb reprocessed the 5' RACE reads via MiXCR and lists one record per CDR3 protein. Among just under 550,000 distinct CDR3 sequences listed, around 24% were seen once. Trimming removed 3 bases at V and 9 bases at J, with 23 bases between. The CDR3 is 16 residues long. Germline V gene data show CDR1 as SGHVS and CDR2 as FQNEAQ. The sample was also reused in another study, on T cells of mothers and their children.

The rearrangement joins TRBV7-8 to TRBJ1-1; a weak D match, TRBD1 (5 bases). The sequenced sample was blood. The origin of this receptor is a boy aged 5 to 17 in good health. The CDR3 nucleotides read TGTGCCAGCAGCTTGGGCCCCCGGGGGGGACCTTCCAAAGCTTTCTTT. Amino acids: CASSLGPRGGPSKAFF.